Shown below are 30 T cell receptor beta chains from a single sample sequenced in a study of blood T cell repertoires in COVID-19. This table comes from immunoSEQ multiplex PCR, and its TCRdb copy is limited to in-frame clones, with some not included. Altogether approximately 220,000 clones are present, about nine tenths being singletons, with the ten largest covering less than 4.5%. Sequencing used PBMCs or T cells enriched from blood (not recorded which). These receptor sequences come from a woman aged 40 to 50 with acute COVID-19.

CDR3 protein: CATSDWRDGGTPGAFF. The CDR3, as DNA: TGTGCCACCAGTGATTGGAGGGACGGGGGTACTCCCGGGGCTTTCTTT. The rearrangement uses TRBV24-1 and TRBJ1-1; D might be TRBD1 (5 bases). Germline lookup yields CDR1 KGHDR and CDR2 SFDVKD. The CDR3 runs to 16 residues. Trimming pared 2 bases from V and 11 bases from J, leaving 23 bases between.

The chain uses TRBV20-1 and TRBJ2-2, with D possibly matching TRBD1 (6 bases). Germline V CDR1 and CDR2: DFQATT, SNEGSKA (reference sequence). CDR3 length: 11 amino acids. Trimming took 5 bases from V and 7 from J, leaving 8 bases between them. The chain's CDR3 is CSALTGGELFF. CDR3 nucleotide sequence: TGCAGTGCTTTGACAGGCGGGGAGCTGTTTTTT.

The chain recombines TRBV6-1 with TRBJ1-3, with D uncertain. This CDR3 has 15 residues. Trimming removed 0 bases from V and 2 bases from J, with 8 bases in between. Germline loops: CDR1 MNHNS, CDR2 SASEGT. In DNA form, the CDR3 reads TGTGCCAGCAGTGAAGCGCGAGGGCCTGGAAACACCATATATTTT. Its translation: CASSEARGPGNTIYF.

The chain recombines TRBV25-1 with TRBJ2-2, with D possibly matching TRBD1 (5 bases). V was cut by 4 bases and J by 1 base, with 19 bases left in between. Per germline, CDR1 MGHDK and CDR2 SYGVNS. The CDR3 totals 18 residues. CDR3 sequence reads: CASSAQGLGALNTGELFF. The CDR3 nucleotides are TGTGCCAGCAGTGCTCAGGGTCTTGGGGCCCTGAACACCGGGGAGCTGTTTTTT.

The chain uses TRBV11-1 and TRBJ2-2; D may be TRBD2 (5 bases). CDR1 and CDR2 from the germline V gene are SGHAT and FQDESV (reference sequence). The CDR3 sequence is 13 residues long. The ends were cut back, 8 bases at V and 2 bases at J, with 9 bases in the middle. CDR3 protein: CASRGGNTGELFF. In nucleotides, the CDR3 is TGTGCCAGCCGAGGAGGAAACACCGGGGAGCTGTTTTTT.

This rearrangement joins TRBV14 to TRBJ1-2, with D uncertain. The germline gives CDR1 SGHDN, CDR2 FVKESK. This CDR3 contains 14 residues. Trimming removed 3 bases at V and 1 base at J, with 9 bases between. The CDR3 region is CASSQGRFNYGYTF. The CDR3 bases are TGTGCCAGCAGCCAGGGCCGTTTTAACTATGGCTACACCTTC. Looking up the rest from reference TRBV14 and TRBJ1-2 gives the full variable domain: EAGVTQFPSHSVIEKGQTVTLRCDPISGHDNLYWYRRVMGKEIKFLLHFVKESKQDESGMPNNRFLAERTGGTYSTLKVQPAELEDSGVYFCASSQGRFNYGYTFGSGTRLTVV.

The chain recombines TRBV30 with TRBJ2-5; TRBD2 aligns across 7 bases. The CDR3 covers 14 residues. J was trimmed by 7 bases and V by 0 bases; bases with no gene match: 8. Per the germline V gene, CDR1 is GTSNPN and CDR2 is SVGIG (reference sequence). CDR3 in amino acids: CAWSVGAGGGTQYF. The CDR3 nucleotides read TGTGCCTGGAGTGTAGGGGCGGGCGGGGGGACCCAGTACTTC.

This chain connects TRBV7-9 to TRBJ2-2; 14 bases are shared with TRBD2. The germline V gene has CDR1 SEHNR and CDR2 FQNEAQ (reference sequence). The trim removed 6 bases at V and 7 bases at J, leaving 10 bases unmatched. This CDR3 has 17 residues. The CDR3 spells CASREPGLAGGGGELFF. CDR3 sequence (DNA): TGTGCCAGCAGGGAACCCGGACTAGCGGGGGGCGGCGGGGAGCTGTTTTTT.

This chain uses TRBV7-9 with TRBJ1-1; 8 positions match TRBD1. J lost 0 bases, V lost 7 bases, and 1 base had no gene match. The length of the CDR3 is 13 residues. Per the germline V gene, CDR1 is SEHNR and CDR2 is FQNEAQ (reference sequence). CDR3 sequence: CASNRGMNTEAFF. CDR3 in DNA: TGTGCCAGCAACAGGGGGATGAACACTGAAGCTTTCTTT.

In DNA form, the CDR3 reads TGTGCCAGCAGTAAAGCCGGGACAGGGTACAATGAGCAGTTCTTC. This gives the protein CASSKAGTGYNEQFF. The V and J genes are TRBV6-2 or TRBV6-3 and TRBJ2-1, with 9 positions matching TRBD1. This CDR3 spans 15 amino acids. From germline, CDR1 is MNHEY and CDR2 SVGEGT. Trimming removed 5 bases from V and 4 bases from J; junction bases left unmatched: 6.

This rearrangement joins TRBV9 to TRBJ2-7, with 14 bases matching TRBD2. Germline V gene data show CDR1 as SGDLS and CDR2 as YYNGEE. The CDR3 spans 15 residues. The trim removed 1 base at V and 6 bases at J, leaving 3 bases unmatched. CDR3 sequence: CASSVLGLAGGEQYF. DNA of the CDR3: TGTGCCAGCAGCGTACTCGGACTAGCGGGGGGCGAGCAGTACTTC.

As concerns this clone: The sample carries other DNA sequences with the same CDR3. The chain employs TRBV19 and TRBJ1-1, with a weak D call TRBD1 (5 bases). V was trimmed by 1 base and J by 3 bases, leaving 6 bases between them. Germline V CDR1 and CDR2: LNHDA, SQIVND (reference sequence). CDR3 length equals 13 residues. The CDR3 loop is CASSIVTDTEAFF. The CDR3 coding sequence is TGTGCCAGTAGTATAGTGACAGACACTGAAGCTTTCTTT.

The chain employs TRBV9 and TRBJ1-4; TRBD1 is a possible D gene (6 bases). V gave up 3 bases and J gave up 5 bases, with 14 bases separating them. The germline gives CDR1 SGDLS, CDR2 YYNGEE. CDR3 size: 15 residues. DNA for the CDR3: TGTGCCAGCAGCGAAGAGGGACACCCAAATGAAAAACTGTTTTTT. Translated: CASSEEGHPNEKLFF.

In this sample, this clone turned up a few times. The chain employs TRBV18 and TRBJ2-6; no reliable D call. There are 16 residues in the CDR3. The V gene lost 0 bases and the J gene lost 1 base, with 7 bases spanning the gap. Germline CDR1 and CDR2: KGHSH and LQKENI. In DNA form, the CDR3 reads TGTGCCAGCTCACCACCGGCCCTTTCTGGGGCCAACGTCCTGACTTTC. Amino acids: CASSPPALSGANVLTF. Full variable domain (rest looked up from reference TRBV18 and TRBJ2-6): NAGVMQNPRHLVRRRGQEARLRCSPMKGHSHVYWYRQLPEEGLKFMVYLQKENIIDESGMPKERFSAEFPKEGPSILRIQQVVRGDSAAYFCASSPPALSGANVLTFGAGSRLTVL.

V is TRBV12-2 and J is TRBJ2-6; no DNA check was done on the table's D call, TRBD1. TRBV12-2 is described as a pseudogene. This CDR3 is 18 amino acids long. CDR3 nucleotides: TGTGCAAGTCGCCTTGCGGGACAGGGTTCCTCTGGGGCCAACGTCCTGACTTTC. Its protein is CASRLAGQGSSGANVLTF.

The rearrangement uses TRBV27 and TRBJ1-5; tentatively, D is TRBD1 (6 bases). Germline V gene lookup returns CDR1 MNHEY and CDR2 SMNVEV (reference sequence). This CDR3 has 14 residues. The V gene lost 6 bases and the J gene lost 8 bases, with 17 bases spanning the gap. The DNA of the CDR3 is TGTGCCAGCAGGTTTCGGGGGGGCTGGGAGCCCCAGCATTTT. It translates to CASRFRGGWEPQHF.

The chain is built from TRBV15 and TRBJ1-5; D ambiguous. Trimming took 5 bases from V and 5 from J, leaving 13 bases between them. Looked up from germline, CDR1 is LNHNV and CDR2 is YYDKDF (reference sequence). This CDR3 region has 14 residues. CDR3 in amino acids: CATSQEVSYQPQHF. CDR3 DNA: TGTGCCACCAGCCAAGAGGTGTCTTATCAGCCCCAGCATTTT.

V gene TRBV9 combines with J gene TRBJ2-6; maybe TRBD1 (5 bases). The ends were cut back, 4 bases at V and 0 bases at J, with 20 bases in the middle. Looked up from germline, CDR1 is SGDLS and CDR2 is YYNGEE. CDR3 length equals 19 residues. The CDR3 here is CASSPEGRGRHSGANVLTF. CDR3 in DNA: TGTGCCAGCAGCCCAGAAGGAAGGGGCCGCCACTCTGGGGCCAACGTCCTGACTTTC.

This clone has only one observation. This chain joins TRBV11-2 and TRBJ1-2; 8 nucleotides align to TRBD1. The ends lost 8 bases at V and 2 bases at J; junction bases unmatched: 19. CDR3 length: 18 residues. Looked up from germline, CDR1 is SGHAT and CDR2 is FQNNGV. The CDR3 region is CASRPIRGRGPSNYGYTF. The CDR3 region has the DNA TGTGCCAGCCGCCCTATAAGAGGCAGGGGGCCATCCAACTATGGCTACACCTTC.

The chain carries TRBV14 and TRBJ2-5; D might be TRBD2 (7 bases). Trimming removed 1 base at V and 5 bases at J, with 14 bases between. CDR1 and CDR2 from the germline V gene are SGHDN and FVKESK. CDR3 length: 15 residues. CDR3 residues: CASSQVSGGQETQYF. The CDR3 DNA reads TGTGCCAGCAGCCAAGTGTCGGGGGGCCAGGAGACCCAGTACTTC.

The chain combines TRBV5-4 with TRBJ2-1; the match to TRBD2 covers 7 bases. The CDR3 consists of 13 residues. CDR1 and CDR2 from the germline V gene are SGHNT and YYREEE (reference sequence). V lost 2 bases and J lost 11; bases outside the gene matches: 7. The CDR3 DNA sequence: TGTGCCAGCAGCTTTAGACTAGCCCTTCAGCAGTTCTTC. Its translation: CASSFRLALQQFF.

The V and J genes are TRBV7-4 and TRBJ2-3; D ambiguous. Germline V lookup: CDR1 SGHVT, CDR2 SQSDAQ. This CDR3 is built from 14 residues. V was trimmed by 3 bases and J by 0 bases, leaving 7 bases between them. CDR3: CASSFAKSTDTQYF. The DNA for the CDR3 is TGTGCCAGCAGCTTCGCTAAAAGCACAGATACGCAGTATTTT.

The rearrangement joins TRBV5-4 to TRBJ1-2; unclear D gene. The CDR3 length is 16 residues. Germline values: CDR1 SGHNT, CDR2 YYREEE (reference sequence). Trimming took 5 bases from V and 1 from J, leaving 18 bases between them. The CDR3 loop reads CASRIAGGPFNYGYTF. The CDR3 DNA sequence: TGTGCCAGCAGAATAGCAGGAGGGCCGTTTAACTATGGCTACACCTTC.

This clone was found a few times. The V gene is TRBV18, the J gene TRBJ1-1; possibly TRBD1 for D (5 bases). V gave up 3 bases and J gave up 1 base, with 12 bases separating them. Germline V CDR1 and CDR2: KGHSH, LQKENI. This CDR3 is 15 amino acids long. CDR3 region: CASSPLDSSNTEAFF. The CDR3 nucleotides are TGTGCCAGCTCACCCCTCGACAGCTCGAACACTGAAGCTTTCTTT.

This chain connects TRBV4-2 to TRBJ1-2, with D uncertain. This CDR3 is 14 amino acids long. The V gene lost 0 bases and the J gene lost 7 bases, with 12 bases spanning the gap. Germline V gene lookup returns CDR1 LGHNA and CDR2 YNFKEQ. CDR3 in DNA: TGTGCCAGCAGCCAAGATGCGGGCCCGAGTGGCTACACCTTC. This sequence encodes CASSQDAGPSGYTF.

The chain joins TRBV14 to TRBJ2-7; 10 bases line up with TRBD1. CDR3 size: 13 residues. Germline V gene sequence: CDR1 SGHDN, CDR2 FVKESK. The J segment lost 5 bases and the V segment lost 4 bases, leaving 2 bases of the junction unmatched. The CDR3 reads CASSRQGADEQYF. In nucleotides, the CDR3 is TGTGCCAGCAGCCGACAGGGGGCGGACGAGCAGTACTTC.

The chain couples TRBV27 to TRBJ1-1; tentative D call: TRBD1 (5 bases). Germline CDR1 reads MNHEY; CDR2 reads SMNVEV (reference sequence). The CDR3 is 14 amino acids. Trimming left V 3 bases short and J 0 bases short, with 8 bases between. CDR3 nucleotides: TGTGCCAGCAGTTTCAGGGCGGTGAACACTGAAGCTTTCTTT. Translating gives CASSFRAVNTEAFF.

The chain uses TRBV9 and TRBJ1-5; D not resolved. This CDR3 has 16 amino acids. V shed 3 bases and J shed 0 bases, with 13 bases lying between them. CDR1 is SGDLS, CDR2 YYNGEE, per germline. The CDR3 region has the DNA TGTGCCAGCAGCGCGTACTACCAGCATAGCAATCAGCCCCAGCATTTT. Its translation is CASSAYYQHSNQPQHF. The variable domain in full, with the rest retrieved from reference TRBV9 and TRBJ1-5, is DSGVTQTPKHLITATGQRVTLRCSPRSGDLSVYWYQQSLDQGLQFLIQYYNGEERAKGNILERFSAQQFPDLHSELNLSSLELGDSALYFCASSAYYQHSNQPQHFGDGTRLSIL.

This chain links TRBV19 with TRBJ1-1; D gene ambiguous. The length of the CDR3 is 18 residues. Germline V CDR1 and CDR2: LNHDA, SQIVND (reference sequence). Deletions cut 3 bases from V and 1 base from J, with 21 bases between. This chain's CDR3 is CASSILRLSDEANTEAFF. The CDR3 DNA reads TGTGCCAGTAGTATTCTTAGGCTCTCCGATGAGGCGAACACTGAAGCTTTCTTT. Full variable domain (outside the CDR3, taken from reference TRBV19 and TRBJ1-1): DGGITQSPKYLFRKEGQNVTLSCEQNLNHDAMYWYRQDPGQGLRLIYYSQIVNDFQKGDIAEGYSVSREKKESFPLTVTSAQKNPTAFYLCASSILRLSDEANTEAFFGQGTRLTVV.

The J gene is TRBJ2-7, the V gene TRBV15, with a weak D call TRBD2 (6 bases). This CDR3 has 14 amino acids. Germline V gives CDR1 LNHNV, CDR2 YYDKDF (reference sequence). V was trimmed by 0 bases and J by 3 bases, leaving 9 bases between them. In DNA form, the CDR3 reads TGTGCCACCAGCAGAGATTTGGACTACTACGAGCAGTACGTC. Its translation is CATSRDLDYYEQYV.